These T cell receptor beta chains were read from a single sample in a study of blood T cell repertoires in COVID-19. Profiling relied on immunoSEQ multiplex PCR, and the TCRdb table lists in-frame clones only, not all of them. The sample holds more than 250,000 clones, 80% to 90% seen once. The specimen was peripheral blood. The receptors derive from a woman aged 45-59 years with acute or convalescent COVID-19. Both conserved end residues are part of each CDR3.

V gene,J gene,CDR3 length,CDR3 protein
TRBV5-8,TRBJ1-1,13,CASSFEVYTEAFF
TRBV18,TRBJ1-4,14,CASSPPWTGEKLFF
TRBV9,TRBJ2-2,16,CASSVATDPNTGELFF
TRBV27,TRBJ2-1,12,CATFTGYNEQFF
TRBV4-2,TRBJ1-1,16,CASSPRTAIMNTEAFF
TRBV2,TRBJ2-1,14,CASSPEFGTVGQFF
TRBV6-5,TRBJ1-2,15,CASSRIGQDPRGYTF
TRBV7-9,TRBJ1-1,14,CASSSASTGGVAFF
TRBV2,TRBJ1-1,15,CASSPGTGWVTEAFF
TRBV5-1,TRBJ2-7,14,CASSSGTGNYEQYF
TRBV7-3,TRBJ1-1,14,CASSAQGAADEAFF
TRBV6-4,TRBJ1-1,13,CASSAEGNTEAFF
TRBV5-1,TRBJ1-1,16,CASSLDSGGIGTEAFF
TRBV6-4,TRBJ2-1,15,CASSQQGGSYNEQFF
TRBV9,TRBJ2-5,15,CASSVGGAYQETQYF
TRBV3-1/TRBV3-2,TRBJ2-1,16,CASSRRLAGYDNEQFF